This TCR beta chain was obtained from a study of breast tumors, draining lymph nodes, adjacent tissues. From the multiplex PCR reads, TCRdb called clonotypes with MiXCR, one entry per CDR3 protein. The profile shows tens of thousands of distinct CDR3 sequences, approximately 75% of them singletons. Findings and limits, study-wide: Tumors had less TCR diversity than lymph nodes, more than nontumor tissue. Most tumor T cells seemingly derive from lymph node, then expand in tumor.

As for this clonotype: Its antigen is not known.

This CDR3 has 16 residues. After removal of 4 bases from V and 6 bases from J, the junction contained 12 bases not matched to a gene. The specimen was tumor-adjacent breast tissue. The source is a female donor with breast cancer. Some clones in this sample may be carry-over from other donors' samples. The chain couples TRBV12-3 or TRBV12-4 to TRBJ2-3; 8 bases are a match to TRBD2. In DNA, the CDR3 is TGTGCCAGCAGTTATTTAGCGGGGACCAGTAAGGATACGCAGTATTTT. Protein: CASSYLAGTSKDTQYF.